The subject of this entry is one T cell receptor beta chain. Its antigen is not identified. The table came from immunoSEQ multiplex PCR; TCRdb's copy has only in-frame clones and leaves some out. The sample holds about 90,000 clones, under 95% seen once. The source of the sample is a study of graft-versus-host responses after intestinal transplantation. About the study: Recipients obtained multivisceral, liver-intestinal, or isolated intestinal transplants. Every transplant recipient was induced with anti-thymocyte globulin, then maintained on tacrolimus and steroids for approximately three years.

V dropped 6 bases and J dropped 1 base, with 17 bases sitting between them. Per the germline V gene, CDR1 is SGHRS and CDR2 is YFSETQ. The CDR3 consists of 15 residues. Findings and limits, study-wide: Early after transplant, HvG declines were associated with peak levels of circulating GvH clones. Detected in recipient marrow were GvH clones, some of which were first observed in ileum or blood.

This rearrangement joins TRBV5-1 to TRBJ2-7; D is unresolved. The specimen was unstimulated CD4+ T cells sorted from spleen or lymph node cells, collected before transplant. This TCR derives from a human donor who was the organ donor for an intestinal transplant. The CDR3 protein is CASTFLSGPSYEQYF. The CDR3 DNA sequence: TGCGCCAGCACATTCCTCTCGGGTCCATCCTACGAGCAGTACTTC.